A single sample gave rise to the 22 T cell receptor beta chains below, sequenced in a study of T-cell memory formation after mild COVID-19. Using its own MiXCR run on the 5' RACE reads, TCRdb lists one record per CDR3 protein. The sample lists around 320,000 distinct CDR3 sequences, 14% occurring once. Input material: PBMCs or a T cell subset sorted from them (not recorded which). The receptors here all came from a man between 18 and 29 years old who had mild COVID-19 (a few samples of this study predate the infection). Cell type and time point are not known.

The V call is TRBV12-3 or TRBV12-4, the J call TRBJ1-1, with a tentative D call TRBD1 (5 bases). CDR3 length: 14 amino acids. V lost 2 bases, J lost 5 bases, and 12 bases lay in between. The CDR3 loop is CASSLWTGGTEAFF. In nucleotides, the CDR3 is TGTGCCAGCAGTTTATGGACGGGGGGGACTGAAGCTTTCTTT.

V usage is TRBV7-6 and J usage is TRBJ2-2; either TRBD1 or TRBD2 may fit D (5 bases each). This CDR3 spans 16 amino acids. The ends were cut back, 5 bases at V and 0 bases at J, with 13 bases in the middle. Germline V CDR1 and CDR2: SGHVS, FNYEAQ. CDR3 nucleotide sequence: TGTGCCAGCAGCCCCCGGGGCGACGCGAACACCGGGGAGCTGTTTTTT. Translation: CASSPRGDANTGELFF.

Concerning this clonotype: The CDR3 does not end in the conserved phenylalanine or tryptophan, so this is likely a read error. This chain links TRBV19 with TRBJ1-5; the D gene is possibly TRBD1 (5 bases). The CDR3 is 13 amino acids. Trimming stripped 8 bases from V and 2 bases from J, with 10 bases between. Germline CDR1 LNHDA, CDR2 SQIVND (reference sequence). DNA for the CDR3: TGTGCCAGTTGGGGGAACGGCAATCAGCCCCAGCATTGT. Its protein product is CASWGNGNQPQHC.

This clonotype was counted a few times. The chain employs TRBV29-1 and TRBJ2-1, with 8 bases fitting TRBD2. J lost 9 bases, V lost 3 bases, and 10 bases had no gene match. CDR1 and CDR2 (germline): SQVTM, ANQGSEA. This CDR3 is 14 amino acids long. Written as DNA, the CDR3 is TGCAGCGTTGAGGGTGTTCGGGGGGGCGTTGAGCAGTTCTTC. The encoded protein is CSVEGVRGGVEQFF.

In this sample, this clonotype turned up a few times. The chain recombines TRBV20-1 with TRBJ1-5; D is undetermined. V shed 5 bases and J shed 0 bases, with 8 bases lying between them. This CDR3 region has 13 residues. The V gene's germline CDR1 is DFQATT and CDR2 SNEGSKA (reference sequence). In DNA form, the CDR3 reads TGCAGTGCTGTGTACGGTAGCAATCAGCCCCAGCATTTT. Protein product: CSAVYGSNQPQHF.

This clonotype has a count of ten or more. The rearrangement links TRBV2 to TRBJ2-3; D is possibly TRBD1 or TRBD2 (5 bases each). The CDR3 has 11 amino acids. Germline V gene data show CDR1 as SNHLY and CDR2 as FYNNEI. V lost 10 bases to trimming and J lost 3 bases, with 8 bases between them. The CDR3 nucleotides read TGTGCCAATGGGGGTACAGATACGCAGTATTTT. This sequence encodes CANGGTDTQYF.

J is TRBJ1-1 and V is TRBV5-1; D gene unclear. CDR1 is SGHRS, CDR2 YFSETQ, per germline. The CDR3 has 14 amino acids. V was trimmed by 0 bases and J by 2 bases, leaving 8 bases between them. The CDR3 DNA reads as TGCGCCAGCAGCTTGGGTTCAGGCAACACTGAAGCTTTCTTT. Translation gives CASSLGSGNTEAFF. Filled out from reference TRBV5-1 and TRBJ1-1, the complete variable domain reads KAGVTQTPRYLIKTRGQQVTLSCSPISGHRSVSWYQQTPGQGLQFLFEYFSETQRNKGNFPGRFSGRQFSNSRSEMNVSTLELGDSALYLCASSLGSGNTEAFFGQGTRLTVV.

The J gene is TRBJ1-1, the V gene TRBV7-9; D not certain. V lost 2 bases, J lost 0 bases, and 10 bases lay in between. The CDR3 runs to 15 residues. The germline V gene encodes CDR1 SEHNR and CDR2 FQNEAQ (reference sequence). This CDR3 reads CASSLWAAMNTEAFF. The DNA of the CDR3 is TGTGCCAGCAGCTTATGGGCAGCCATGAACACTGAAGCTTTCTTT.

This rearrangement joins TRBV20-1 to TRBJ1-2, with 8 positions matching TRBD1. This CDR3 comprises 14 residues. V lost 3 bases to trimming and J lost 2 bases; unmatched junction nucleotides: 5. Per germline, CDR1 DFQATT and CDR2 SNEGSKA (reference sequence). The CDR3 DNA reads TGCAGTGCTAGCGCCAGACAGGGGAACTATGGCTACACCTTC. It specifies CSASARQGNYGYTF.

The V and J genes are TRBV9 and TRBJ2-1; 8 nucleotides align to TRBD1. Germline lookup yields CDR1 SGDLS and CDR2 YYNGEE. V dropped 4 bases and J dropped 0; count of bases not matched to a gene: 6. This CDR3 is 16 amino acids long. The CDR3 DNA reads TGTGCCAGCAGCAGGGACAGGTCGAGCTCCTACAATGAGCAGTTCTTC. It encodes CASSRDRSSSYNEQFF.

In its sample, this clonotype was seen a few times. This chain links TRBV5-1 with TRBJ1-1, with a tentative D call TRBD1 (6 bases). CDR3 length: 15 amino acids. V dropped 4 bases and J dropped 1 base, with 14 bases sitting between them. Germline V gene data show CDR1 as SGHRS and CDR2 as YFSETQ. The CDR3 here is CASSPVGGQNTEAFF. The DNA of the CDR3 is TGCGCCAGCAGCCCCGTGGGGGGGCAGAACACTGAAGCTTTCTTT.

V is TRBV5-1 and J is TRBJ2-1, with 10 positions matching TRBD2. J lost 1 base, V lost 3 bases, and 7 bases had no gene match. The CDR3 length is 17 residues. CDR1 SGHRS and CDR2 YFSETQ come from the germline V gene. The CDR3, as DNA: TGCGCCAGCAGCTGGACGGAGCGGGGGGGTTCCTACAATGAGCAGTTCTTC. As protein: CASSWTERGGSYNEQFF.

The chain couples TRBV5-4 to TRBJ2-7, with a possible D match to TRBD2 (5 bases). This CDR3 is 14 amino acids long. V lost 4 bases and J 5 bases, leaving 16 bases between the germline ends. The V gene's germline CDR1 is SGHNT and CDR2 YYREEE (reference sequence). DNA for the CDR3: TGTGCCAGCAGCCCCGGTGTACTAGTGGACGAGCAGTACTTC. Translated: CASSPGVLVDEQYF.

This clonotype was counted a few times. The chain is built from TRBV28 and TRBJ1-1; possible D gene TRBD1, 5 bases. Trimming pared 7 bases from V and 11 bases from J, leaving 14 bases between. CDR3 length equals 11 residues. Germline-derived CDR1 and CDR2 are MDHEN and SYDVKM. The CDR3 spells CASTSRGKAFF. The CDR3 nucleotides read TGTGCCAGCACCTCGAGGGGCAAGGCTTTCTTT.

The rearrangement links TRBV29-1 to TRBJ2-5; no clear D. The CDR3 is 14 amino acids. Germline values: CDR1 SQVTM, CDR2 ANQGSEA. Deletions cut 2 bases from V and 5 bases from J, with 15 bases between. This chain's CDR3 is CSVEKAGHGETQYF. CDR3 nucleotide sequence: TGCAGCGTTGAAAAGGCAGGCCACGGGGAGACCCAGTACTTC.

The chain recombines TRBV5-1 with TRBJ2-2; D is unresolved. The germline V gene encodes CDR1 SGHRS and CDR2 YFSETQ. This CDR3 is built from 14 residues. V was pared by 2 bases and J by 1 base, with 6 bases between. CDR3 in DNA: TGCGCCAGCAGCTTTGTTCGGAACACCGGGGAGCTGTTTTTT. Protein sequence: CASSFVRNTGELFF.

The chain combines TRBV11-3 with TRBJ2-1, with TRBD2 matching 11 bases. The CDR3 contains 13 residues. Germline V gives CDR1 SGHNT, CDR2 YENEEA. With 1 base clipped from V and 10 bases from J, the junction kept 0 bases outside the gene matches. CDR3 amino acids: CASSLGTSGEQFF. The CDR3 DNA follows: TGTGCCAGCAGCTTAGGGACTAGCGGGGAGCAGTTCTTC.

J is TRBJ2-1 and V is TRBV5-1; D is unresolved. V was shortened by 0 bases and J by 7 bases, with 11 bases between the two germline ends. CDR1 and CDR2 from the germline V gene are SGHRS and YFSETQ. The length of the CDR3 is 14 residues. CDR3 nucleotide sequence: TGCGCCAGCAGCTTGGTGGGCGCGAGTAATGAGCAGTTCTTC. Translation: CASSLVGASNEQFF.

This clonotype has a handful of counts. This rearrangement joins TRBV4-1 to TRBJ2-3; D might be TRBD2 (7 bases). Trimming shortened V by 3 bases and J by 5 bases, and 15 bases separated the two germline ends. CDR3 length equals 15 residues. The germline CDR1 and CDR2 sequences are MGHRA and YSYEKL. The CDR3 sequence: CASSHGRGGRDTQYF. The CDR3 DNA follows: TGCGCCAGCAGCCATGGGAGGGGGGGCCGAGATACGCAGTATTTT.

J is TRBJ2-3 and V is TRBV7-2; TRBD2 is a possible D gene (7 bases). The CDR3 is made up of 15 amino acids. CDR1 is SGHTA and CDR2 is FQGNSA in the germline V gene. V was pared by 6 bases and J by 0 bases, with 13 bases between. CDR3 sequence: CASRRGGTSTDTQYF. Written as DNA, the CDR3 is TGTGCCAGCAGGAGGGGGGGGACTAGCACAGATACGCAGTATTTT.

CDR3 coding DNA: TGCGCCAGCAGCCAAGGCGGGGGGGCCTGGGATACGCAGTATTTT. Translated: CASSQGGGAWDTQYF. This chain links TRBV4-1 with TRBJ2-3; 9 bases are a match to TRBD2. V trimming: 1 base; J trimming: 6 bases; junction bases outside the gene matches: 5. This CDR3 is built from 15 residues. Germline CDR1 is MGHRA and CDR2 is YSYEKL.

CDR3 sequence: CASSENRDSGNTIYF. CDR3 bases: TGCGCCAGCAGTGAGAACCGGGACAGTGGAAACACCATATATTTT. V is TRBV10-2 and J is TRBJ1-3; 7 bases fit TRBD1. The CDR3 loop spans 15 amino acids. Germline V gene data show CDR1 as WSHSY and CDR2 as SAAADI. V shed 2 bases, J shed 3 bases, and the junction held 4 bases outside the gene matches.